This entry lists 10 T cell receptor beta chains sequenced from one sample in a study of CD8 T cells in ankylosing spondylitis. TCRdb re-called the 5' RACE reads through MiXCR, storing one row per CDR3 protein. This table has 35,000 or so distinct CDR3 sequences, about 6% appearing once. Sequencing was done on a sample of blood, either unsorted or a sorted T cell fraction (not recorded which). The source of these receptors is a male donor with ankylosing spondylitis or in good health (not recorded which).

This clonotype has a count of ten or more. This sequence joins TRBV4-1 and TRBJ1-2, with D possibly TRBD1 on 6 matching bases. The germline CDR1 and CDR2 sequences are MGHRA and YSYEKL. V gave up 6 bases and J gave up 7 bases, with 18 bases separating them. CDR3 length: 14 amino acids. The CDR3 DNA reads as TGCGCCAGCAGACTTATGGCAGGGGAGGGTGGCTACACCTTC. It translates to CASRLMAGEGGYTF.

The chain has TRBV19 and TRBJ2-1, with D unresolved. Trimming shortened V by 7 bases and J by 0 bases, and 13 bases separated the two germline ends. From germline, CDR1 is LNHDA and CDR2 SQIVND (reference sequence). This CDR3 comprises 15 residues. DNA for the CDR3: TGTGCCAGTACCCTGGCAGGAAGCTCCTACAATGAGCAGTTCTTC. Translated, it gives CASTLAGSSYNEQFF. Using reference TRBV19 and TRBJ2-1 for the parts outside the CDR3, the full variable domain is DGGITQSPKYLFRKEGQNVTLSCEQNLNHDAMYWYRQDPGQGLRLIYYSQIVNDFQKGDIAEGYSVSREKKESFPLTVTSAQKNPTAFYLCASTLAGSSYNEQFFGPGTRLTVL.

This clonotype has a count of ten or more. The chain couples TRBV6-5 to TRBJ1-3; D unclear. Deletions cut 2 bases from V and 1 base from J, with 9 bases between. The CDR3 has 15 residues. In germline, CDR1 is MNHEY, CDR2 SVGAGI. CDR3: CASSYGSGSGNTIYF. CDR3 DNA: TGTGCCAGCAGTTACGGGTCCGGGTCTGGAAACACCATATATTTT.

With regard to this clonotype: This sequence may be a read error, since a much larger clone differs from it by one base. V gene TRBV7-2 combines with J gene TRBJ1-5; D possibly corresponds to TRBD1 (5 bases). The CDR3 is made up of 14 amino acids. The germline V gene encodes CDR1 SGHTA and CDR2 FQGNSA. The CDR3 DNA sequence: TGTGCCAGCAGCTCCGGGGGGTGGGGTCAGCCCCGGCATTTT. Its translation: CASSSGGWGQPRHF.

This clonotype was counted many times. V usage is TRBV7-6 and J usage is TRBJ2-3; D not certain. The CDR3 spans 14 residues. Trimming pared 0 bases from V and 6 bases from J, leaving 10 bases between. Germline V gene sequence: CDR1 SGHVS, CDR2 FNYEAQ. This CDR3 reads CASSLASGMDTQYF. DNA of the CDR3: TGTGCCAGCAGCTTAGCCTCCGGCATGGATACGCAGTATTTT.

This clonotype showed up many times. This chain uses TRBV21-1 with TRBJ2-7; TRBD1 is the table's D call and was not checked against the DNA. TRBV21-1 is noted as a pseudogene. There are 16 residues in the CDR3. The CDR3 sequence is CASSKGGGTVNYEQYF. CDR3 bases: TGTGCCAGCAGCAAAGGAGGCGGGACAGTAAACTACGAGCAGTACTTC.

This clonotype was recorded once. This may be a read error, as it is one base from a much larger clone. The chain carries TRBV5-4 and TRBJ1-2; D remains unclear. This CDR3 comprises 11 residues. CDR1 and CDR2 from the germline V gene are SGHNT and YYREEE (reference sequence). As DNA, the CDR3 is TGTCCCAGCACGTCTAACTATGGCTACACCTTC. As protein: CPSTSNYGYTF.

With regard to this clonotype: At one of its ends the junction is not consistent with the germline gene, which may arise from a read error. The chain recombines TRBV4-2 with TRBJ2-5, with D possibly being TRBD1 or TRBD2 (5 bases each). This CDR3 comprises 13 residues. From germline, CDR1 is LGHNA and CDR2 YNFKEQ. The CDR3 sequence: CARSPGAQETQYF. The CDR3 DNA sequence: TGTGCCAGGAGCCCCGGGGCCCAAGAGACCCAGTACTTC.

This clonotype has ten or more counts. The chain joins TRBV12-3 or TRBV12-4 to TRBJ2-7; no reliable D call. Trimming removed 3 bases at V and 3 bases at J, with 6 bases between. CDR3 size: 12 residues. The CDR3 protein is CASSFNFYEQYF. Here the CDR3 DNA reads TGTGCCAGCAGTTTTAATTTCTACGAGCAGTACTTC.

A word on this clonotype: A junction end diverges from the germline sequence, so it may reflect a read error. DNA for the CDR3: TGTACCACCGCGGCGGAAAAGAGGACAGATACGCAGTATTTT. It is translated as CTTAAEKRTDTQYF. This chain connects TRBV24-1 to TRBJ2-3, with D uncertain. Germline loops: CDR1 KGHDR, CDR2 SFDVKD. The CDR3 runs to 14 residues.